The next 8 T cell receptor beta chains were all read from a single sample in a study of OX40 agonist ivuxolimab in advanced cancers. The protocol was immunoSEQ multiplex PCR, while the TCRdb copy is restricted to in-frame clones and leaves out a portion. The repertoire holds some 80,000 clones, with over 75% as singletons. Here the sequenced sample was CD4+ or CD8+ T cells sorted from blood, taken in a trial of the OX40 agonist ivuxolimab. The receptor source for this set is an adult with an advanced solid tumor such as melanoma, head and neck, liver or kidney cancer.

This clone was counted once. The chain joins TRBV5-1 to TRBJ2-2; TRBD1 matches at 9 bases. Looked up from germline, CDR1 is SGHRS and CDR2 is YFSETQ. CDR3 size: 15 residues. J gave up 4 bases and V 5 bases, and 6 bases lay outside the gene matches. Here the CDR3 reads CASSFGTGRTGELFF. The CDR3 nucleotides are TGCGCCAGCAGTTTCGGGACAGGGCGCACCGGGGAGCTGTTTTTT. The complete variable domain, with remaining parts taken from reference TRBV5-1 and TRBJ2-2, reads KAGVTQTPRYLIKTRGQQVTLSCSPISGHRSVSWYQQTPGQGLQFLFEYFSETQRNKGNFPGRFSGRQFSNSRSEMNVSTLELGDSALYLCASSFGTGRTGELFFGEGSRLTVL.

This clone was observed a handful of times. This chain connects TRBV7-3 to TRBJ1-1, with D uncertain. With 5 bases removed from V and 5 bases from J, the gap between germline ends came to 12 bases. CDR1 and CDR2 (germline): SGHTA, FQGTGA. The CDR3 runs 13 residues. This chain's CDR3 is CASSLRSGTEAFF. CDR3 DNA: TGTGCCAGCAGCCTCCGCTCGGGGACTGAAGCTTTCTTT.

This rearrangement joins TRBV7-2 to TRBJ2-3; 12 bases match TRBD2. This CDR3 spans 18 amino acids. V gave up 0 bases and J gave up 3 bases; unmatched junction bases: 7. Germline loops: CDR1 SGHTA, CDR2 FQGNSA. CDR3 sequence: CASSLASLAGGLTDTQYF. The CDR3 bases are TGTGCCAGCAGCTTAGCCTCTCTAGCGGGAGGGCTGACAGATACGCAGTATTTT.

Only a few counts were recorded for this clone. The chain recombines TRBV7-9 with TRBJ1-3; perhaps TRBD1 as D (5 bases). V was pared by 4 bases and J by 6 bases, with 16 bases between. Germline V gives CDR1 SEHNR, CDR2 FQNEAQ (reference sequence). This CDR3 spans 15 amino acids. DNA for the CDR3: TGTGCCAGCAGCTCCAATCAGGGTTCCCTAAACACCATATATTTT. It yields the protein CASSSNQGSLNTIYF.

The V and J genes are TRBV5-1 and TRBJ2-5, with TRBD2 as a possible D gene (6 bases). The CDR3 covers 14 residues. Germline loops: CDR1 SGHRS, CDR2 YFSETQ. Trimming removed 1 base from V and 5 bases from J, with 12 bases in between. CDR3 residues: CASSLPTGGETQYF. The CDR3 bases are TGCGCCAGCAGCTTGCCAACAGGAGGGGAGACCCAGTACTTC.

The chain links TRBV18 to TRBJ2-5; D is uncertain. From germline, CDR1 is KGHSH and CDR2 LQKENI. The CDR3 covers 13 residues. Trimming left V 0 bases short and J 0 bases short, with 2 bases between. The CDR3 DNA reads as TGTGCCAGCTCACCACCGAACCAAGAGACCCAGTACTTC. It yields the protein CASSPPNQETQYF.

A single count supports this clone. V gene TRBV28 combines with J gene TRBJ2-3; the match to TRBD2 covers 7 bases. The CDR3 is 15 amino acids. Per germline, CDR1 MDHEN and CDR2 SYDVKM. J lost 7 bases, V lost 3 bases, and 10 bases had no gene match. CDR3 loop: CASSFLSSGRHTQYF. The CDR3 DNA sequence: TGTGCCAGCAGTTTTCTATCTAGCGGTAGACATACGCAGTATTTT.

The chain has TRBV5-1 and TRBJ2-1; 7 positions match TRBD2. Losses at the gene ends were 1 base for V and 4 bases for J; bases not matched to a gene: 8. CDR3 length: 16 amino acids. Germline V lookup: CDR1 SGHRS, CDR2 YFSETQ. The CDR3 sequence: CASSLTSGVLYNEQFF. Here the CDR3 DNA reads TGCGCCAGCAGCTTGACCAGCGGGGTCCTATACAATGAGCAGTTCTTC.